What follows are 25 T cell receptor beta chains derived from one specimen sequenced in a study of T-cell memory formation after mild COVID-19. Via MiXCR, TCRdb re-called the 5' RACE reads, giving one row per CDR3 protein. The profile covers fewer than 15,000 distinct CDR3 sequences, with approximately 15% appearing a single time and about 54% taken by the ten largest. The sequencing sample was made of PBMCs or a T cell subset sorted from them (not recorded which). All receptors derive from a young man who had mild COVID-19 (a few samples of this study predate the infection). Cell type and time point are not known.

This clonotype was counted many times. The chain has TRBV7-9 and TRBJ1-1; possible D gene TRBD1, 5 bases. V was pared by 6 bases and J by 1 base, with 18 bases between. Germline V gene lookup returns CDR1 SEHNR and CDR2 FQNEAQ (reference sequence). This CDR3 has 16 amino acids. CDR3 residues: CASSLNTRQRNTEAFF. The CDR3 bases are TGTGCCAGCAGTCTAAACACTCGACAGAGGAACACTGAAGCTTTCTTT.

In this sample, this clonotype turned up many times. V usage is TRBV20-1 and J usage is TRBJ1-3; D unclear. V was pared by 0 bases and J by 4 bases, with 7 bases between. CDR3 length: 13 amino acids. CDR1 and CDR2 (germline): DFQATT, SNEGSKA (reference sequence). CDR3 loop: CSARDMGGNTIYF. DNA of the CDR3: TGCAGTGCTAGAGACATGGGGGGAAACACCATATATTTT.

This clonotype was recorded a few times. V is TRBV4-1 and J is TRBJ1-1; TRBD1 aligns across 10 bases. The CDR3 length is 14 residues. Germline CDR1 and CDR2: MGHRA and YSYEKL. Germline trimming cut 2 bases from V and 9 bases from J; bases unmatched to any gene: 6. The CDR3 nucleotides read TGCGCCAGCAGCCAAACCGGGACAGGGGATAAAGCTTTCTTT. It specifies CASSQTGTGDKAFF.

The rearrangement uses TRBV10-3 and TRBJ2-5, with 13 bases identical to TRBD2. J was trimmed by 5 bases and V by 11 bases; bases with no gene match: 11. The CDR3 loop spans 15 amino acids. CDR1 and CDR2 (germline): ENHRY, SYGVKD. The CDR3 DNA reads TGTGCCGCAAGGACTAGCGGGGGACCTGGGGAGACCCAGTACTTC. Translating gives CAARTSGGPGETQYF.

This clonotype was detected ten times or more. The V call is TRBV20-1, the J call TRBJ1-2; D unclear. Germline CDR1 is DFQATT and CDR2 is SNEGSKA (reference sequence). The CDR3 is 8 residues long. Written as DNA, the CDR3 is TGCAGCCCAGCCGGCTACACCTTC. Its translation: CSPAGYTF.

This clonotype was seen repeatedly, ten times or more. The V gene is TRBV4-1, the J gene TRBJ1-4; TRBD1 matches 8 bases. V lost 1 base, J lost 0 bases, and 4 bases stayed unmatched. There are 17 residues in the CDR3. The germline V gene has CDR1 MGHRA and CDR2 YSYEKL. CDR3 sequence: CASSQVPGGPTNEKLFF. The CDR3 region has the DNA TGCGCCAGCAGCCAAGTCCCAGGGGGCCCAACTAATGAAAAACTGTTTTTT.

This clonotype was counted ten times or more. CDR3 sequence (DNA): TGCGCCAGCAGCCAAGGGCCAGACACCGGGGAGCTGTTTTTT. This encodes CASSQGPDTGELFF. This chain uses TRBV4-3 with TRBJ2-2; no reliable D call. CDR1 is LGHNA and CDR2 is YSLEER in the germline V gene. The CDR3 runs 14 residues. V was pared by 1 base and J by 3 bases, with 6 bases between.

This clonotype was observed at least ten times. This chain connects TRBV2 to TRBJ1-6; TRBD1 agrees at 12 bases. The CDR3 length is 16 residues. V was clipped by 7 bases and J by 12 bases; unmatched bases: 13. Per the germline V gene, CDR1 is SNHLY and CDR2 is FYNNEI. The CDR3 DNA reads TGTGCCAGCACAGTCCCGGGACAGGGGGCGCAGGTACCCCTCCACTTT. Protein product: CASTVPGQGAQVPLHF.

In its sample, this clonotype was seen many times. This sequence joins TRBV5-1 and TRBJ2-3; TRBD1 agrees at 9 bases. V lost 4 bases and J lost 2; bases outside the gene matches: 5. The CDR3 is 15 residues long. The germline gives CDR1 SGHRS, CDR2 YFSETQ. The CDR3 reads CASSQDRGNTDTQYF. CDR3 nucleotide sequence: TGCGCCAGCAGCCAGGACAGGGGAAACACAGATACGCAGTATTTT.

This sequence joins TRBV7-8 and TRBJ1-5; the D is unclear. Germline CDR1 reads SGHVS; CDR2 reads FQNEAQ. The V end lost 5 bases, the J end lost 6 bases, and 8 bases lay between the germline ends. The CDR3 length is 12 residues. CDR3 DNA sequence: TGTGCCAGCAGCCTGACGCGTCAGCCCCAGCATTTT. Translated: CASSLTRQPQHF.

V and J are TRBV7-8 and TRBJ2-7; weak D call: TRBD2 (5 bases). CDR1 and CDR2 from the germline V gene are SGHVS and FQNEAQ. The CDR3 extends over 12 amino acids. Trimming removed 2 bases at V and 7 bases at J, with 9 bases between. The CDR3 is CASSLIGDEQYF. In DNA form, the CDR3 reads TGTGCCAGCAGCTTAATCGGGGATGAGCAGTACTTC.

At least ten counts were recorded for this clonotype. V and J are TRBV5-1 and TRBJ2-7; D is uncertain. V was cut by 4 bases and J by 7 bases, with 9 bases left in between. Germline-derived CDR1 and CDR2 are SGHRS and YFSETQ. The CDR3 consists of 11 residues. The CDR3 region has the DNA TGCGCCAGCAGCCCCCTCGGAGAGCAGTACTTC. This sequence encodes CASSPLGEQYF.

This clonotype has more than one count but fewer than ten. The genes are TRBV9 and TRBJ1-4; a weak D match, TRBD1 (6 bases). From germline, CDR1 is SGDLS and CDR2 YYNGEE. V was trimmed by 4 bases and J by 8 bases, leaving 18 bases between them. CDR3 length: 15 residues. As DNA, the CDR3 is TGTGCCAGCAGCCGGGCCTGGGGGCAGGAGGAAAAACTGTTTTTT. The encoded protein is CASSRAWGQEEKLFF.

This clonotype was counted at least ten times. This sequence joins TRBV7-3 and TRBJ2-1; tentatively, D is TRBD2 (7 bases). V was clipped by 1 base and J by 8 bases, with 12 bases between them. The CDR3 is made up of 14 amino acids. CDR1 SGHTA and CDR2 FQGTGA come from the germline V gene. CDR3: CASSLIGGGHEQFF. The CDR3 coding sequence is TGTGCCAGCAGCTTAATTGGCGGGGGCCATGAGCAGTTCTTC.

This clonotype appeared many times. The chain links TRBV20-1 to TRBJ2-3; D remains ambiguous. Germline-derived CDR1 and CDR2 are DFQATT and SNEGSKA (reference sequence). The CDR3 length is 16 residues. V was trimmed by 3 bases and J by 2 bases, leaving 18 bases between them. The CDR3: CSARPPLSYFTDTQYF. CDR3 in DNA: TGCAGTGCTAGGCCCCCACTCTCCTACTTCACAGATACGCAGTATTTT.

This clonotype came up a few times. The J gene is TRBJ2-3, the V gene TRBV6-5; D may be TRBD1 (5 bases). Trimming removed 5 bases from V and 1 base from J, with 10 bases in between. The germline CDR1 and CDR2 sequences are MNHEY and SVGAGI. The length of the CDR3 is 14 residues. Written as DNA, the CDR3 is TGTGCCAGCAGTGGGTGGGGCGGCACAGATACGCAGTATTTT. Residues: CASSGWGGTDTQYF.

CDR3 residues: CSAGHRATNEKLFF. The CDR3 nucleotides read TGCAGTGCCGGTCACCGGGCAACTAATGAAAAACTGTTTTTT. V gene TRBV20-1 combines with J gene TRBJ1-4, with D hard to call. The CDR3 length is 14 residues. The germline V gene has CDR1 DFQATT and CDR2 SNEGSKA (reference sequence). The V end was cut by 6 bases, the J end by 0 bases, with 11 bases between.

This clonotype was found many times. V is TRBV7-2 and J is TRBJ1-4; 9 bases are a match to TRBD1. CDR3 length: 15 residues. Trimming at V came to 1 base and at J to 6 bases, leaving 3 bases not matched to a gene. The germline V gene encodes CDR1 SGHTA and CDR2 FQGNSA. CDR3 DNA sequence: TGTGCCAGCAGCTTAGGTTGGACAGGGGATGAAAAACTGTTTTTT. Its translation: CASSLGWTGDEKLFF.

This rearrangement joins TRBV2 to TRBJ2-2; the D gene is possibly TRBD2 (6 bases). Trimming shortened V by 5 bases and J by 6 bases, and 22 bases separated the two germline ends. Germline loops: CDR1 SNHLY, CDR2 FYNNEI. There are 17 residues in the CDR3. CDR3 sequence (DNA): TGTGCCAGCAGTCCTACCACCGGGAGCTTTTCTCCCGGGGAGCTGTTTTTT. Translation gives CASSPTTGSFSPGELFF.

This clonotype came up many times. The chain recombines TRBV6-5 with TRBJ1-2, with D unresolved. Germline V gene data show CDR1 as MNHEY and CDR2 as SVGAGI. This CDR3 spans 14 amino acids. V was shortened by 6 bases and J by 4 bases, with 15 bases between the two germline ends. CDR3 nucleotide sequence: TGTGCCAGCAGCCCTGGTTGGGGAGCCTATGGCTACACCTTC. Amino acid sequence: CASSPGWGAYGYTF.

The J gene is TRBJ2-7, the V gene TRBV10-3; D is possibly TRBD2 (6 bases). V gave up 4 bases and J gave up 3 bases, with 10 bases separating them. The germline CDR1 and CDR2 sequences are ENHRY and SYGVKD. There are 13 residues in the CDR3. CDR3 coding DNA: TGTGCCATCAGTGGCTCCGGGGGCTACGAGCAGTACGTC. Protein: CAISGSGGYEQYV.

This clonotype was observed a handful of times. The chain uses TRBV19 and TRBJ2-4; 8 nucleotides line up with TRBD2. The CDR3 covers 13 residues. Germline values: CDR1 LNHDA, CDR2 SQIVND (reference sequence). The ends lost 7 bases at V and 7 bases at J; junction bases unmatched: 6. This chain's CDR3 is CASIAGNENIQYF. CDR3 DNA: TGTGCCAGTATAGCGGGGAATGAGAACATTCAGTACTTC. Together with reference TRBV19 and TRBJ2-4, the CDR3 gives the full variable domain: DGGITQSPKYLFRKEGQNVTLSCEQNLNHDAMYWYRQDPGQGLRLIYYSQIVNDFQKGDIAEGYSVSREKKESFPLTVTSAQKNPTAFYLCASIAGNENIQYFGAGTRLSVL.

At least ten counts were recorded for this clonotype. The chain joins TRBV5-1 to TRBJ1-1, with TRBD1 as a possible D gene (5 bases). Trimming took off 5 bases at V and 0 bases at J, with 14 bases between the two ends. Germline lookup yields CDR1 SGHRS and CDR2 YFSETQ. The CDR3 sequence is 15 residues long. The CDR3 bases are TGCGCCAGCAGTTCTCGGGGAGGGGTGAACACTGAAGCTTTCTTT. Encoded protein: CASSSRGGVNTEAFF. Together with reference TRBV5-1 and TRBJ1-1, the CDR3 gives the full variable domain: KAGVTQTPRYLIKTRGQQVTLSCSPISGHRSVSWYQQTPGQGLQFLFEYFSETQRNKGNFPGRFSGRQFSNSRSEMNVSTLELGDSALYLCASSSRGGVNTEAFFGQGTRLTVV.

This clonotype showed up many times. This rearrangement joins TRBV6-6 to TRBJ1-1; D gene unclear. CDR1 and CDR2 from the germline V gene are MNHNY and SVGAGI (reference sequence). V dropped 5 bases and J dropped 11 bases, with 15 bases sitting between them. The CDR3 loop spans 12 amino acids. The CDR3, as DNA: TGTGCCAGCAGTCCCAGGTTGCCTGGGGCTTTCTTT. It is translated as CASSPRLPGAFF.

V and J are TRBV19 and TRBJ2-3, with 11 bases matching TRBD2. After removal of 4 bases from V and 4 bases from J, the junction contained 7 bases not matched to a gene. CDR1 LNHDA and CDR2 SQIVND come from the germline V gene (reference sequence). This CDR3 has 16 residues. The DNA of the CDR3 is TGTGCCAGTAGTAGGATTAGCGGGGGGGTGGCAGATACGCAGTATTTT. It encodes CASSRISGGVADTQYF.